This T cell receptor (beta chain) was identified during a study of T cells in Graves' hyperthyroidism and ophthalmopathy. Whole-study context: Peripheral blood was drawn at first diagnosis, prior to all treatment. Study outcomes and limitations: Most thyroid clonotypes expanded above 0.001 appeared in blood too. With a median lead of about six months before onset, the model predicted ophthalmopathy.

Note on this clonotype: Its antigen is unidentified.

Regions amplified from RNA transcripts were the TCR beta CDR3 regions. TCR CDR3 regions were first amplified by RT-PCR with HTBI primers. TCRdb ran MiXCR on the multiplex PCR reads and lists one entry per CDR3 protein. The top ten clones hold around 5.4% of a sample with 550,000 to 650,000 distinct CDR3 sequences, around 13% of them seen once. Sequenced sample: blood. This receptor was taken from a woman aged 25 to 45 with Graves' hyperthyroidism that later progressed to Graves' ophthalmopathy.

The CDR3, as DNA: TGTGCCACCAGCAATATAGCGGGAGGGCCCCTCAATGAGCAGTTCTTC. Translated, it gives CATSNIAGGPLNEQFF. The chain couples TRBV15 to TRBJ2-1; 11 bases align to TRBD2. V shed 4 bases and J 6 bases; nucleotides not matched to a gene: 8. CDR1 is LNHNV, CDR2 YYDKDF, per germline (reference sequence). CDR3 length: 16 amino acids.